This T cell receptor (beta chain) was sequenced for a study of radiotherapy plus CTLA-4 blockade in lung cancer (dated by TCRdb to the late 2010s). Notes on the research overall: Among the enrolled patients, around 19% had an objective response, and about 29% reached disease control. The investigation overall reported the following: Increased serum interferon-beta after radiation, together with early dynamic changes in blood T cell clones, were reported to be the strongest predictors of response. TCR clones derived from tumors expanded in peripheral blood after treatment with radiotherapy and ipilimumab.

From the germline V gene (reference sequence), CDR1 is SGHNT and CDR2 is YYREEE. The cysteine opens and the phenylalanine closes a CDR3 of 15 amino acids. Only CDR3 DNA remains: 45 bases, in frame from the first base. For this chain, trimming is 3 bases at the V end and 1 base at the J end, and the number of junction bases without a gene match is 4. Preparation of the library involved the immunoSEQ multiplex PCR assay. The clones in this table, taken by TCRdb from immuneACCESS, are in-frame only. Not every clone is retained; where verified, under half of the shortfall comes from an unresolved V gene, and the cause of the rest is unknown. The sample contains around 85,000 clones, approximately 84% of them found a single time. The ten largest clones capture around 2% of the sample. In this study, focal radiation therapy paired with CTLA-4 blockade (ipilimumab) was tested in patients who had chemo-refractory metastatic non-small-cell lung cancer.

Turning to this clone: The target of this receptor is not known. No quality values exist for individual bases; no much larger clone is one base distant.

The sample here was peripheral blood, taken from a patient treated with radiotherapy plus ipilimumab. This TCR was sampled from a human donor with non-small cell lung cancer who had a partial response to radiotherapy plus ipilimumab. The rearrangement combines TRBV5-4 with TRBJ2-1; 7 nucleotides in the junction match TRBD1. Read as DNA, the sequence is TGTGCCAGCAGCTCCGGGACAGATTCCTACAATGAGCAGTTCTTC. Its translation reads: CASSSGTDSYNEQFF.